These 4 T cell receptor beta chains originate from one sample sequenced in a study of cytomegalovirus exposure and HLA in healthy donors. The primer mix had 60 Vbeta and 13 Jbeta primers. Only in-frame clones appear in the TCRdb table, and some are missing; sequencing was by immunoSEQ multiplex PCR. Here the sample spans roughly 140,000 clones, just under 65% being singletons. The sample consisted of PBMCs. These receptors all stem from a woman aged 55-70 years in good health and CMV-seropositive.

The chain links TRBV7-2 to TRBJ1-2, with 11 bases lining up with TRBD1. The J segment lost 8 bases and the V segment lost 7 bases, leaving 6 bases of the junction unmatched. Germline CDR1 reads SGHTA; CDR2 reads FQGNSA. The length of the CDR3 is 13 residues. The CDR3 DNA reads as TGTGCCAGCACCCTGGGACAGGGGGGCGGCTACACCTTC. Residues: CASTLGQGGGYTF.

The J gene is TRBJ1-1, the V gene TRBV9; a weak D match, TRBD1 (5 bases). The V end was cut by 6 bases, the J end by 2 bases, with 8 bases between. Germline CDR1 and CDR2: SGDLS and YYNGEE. CDR3 length: 12 residues. CDR3 nucleotides: TGTGCCAGCAAGGGGTCCAACACTGAAGCTTTCTTT. Its protein is CASKGSNTEAFF. The full variable domain, its missing parts supplied by reference TRBV9 and TRBJ1-1, is DSGVTQTPKHLITATGQRVTLRCSPRSGDLSVYWYQQSLDQGLQFLIQYYNGEERAKGNILERFSAQQFPDLHSELNLSSLELGDSALYFCASKGSNTEAFFGQGTRLTVV.

V gene TRBV6-4 combines with J gene TRBJ2-7; the D gene is possibly TRBD1 (5 bases). V lost 6 bases, J lost 1 base, and 22 bases lay in between. The CDR3 spans 17 residues. The V gene's germline CDR1 is MRHNA and CDR2 SNTAGT. The CDR3: CASSLRQRQAVSYEQYF. In DNA, the CDR3 is TGTGCCAGCAGCCTTAGACAGAGGCAGGCCGTTTCCTACGAGCAGTACTTC.

The chain recombines TRBV7-6 with TRBJ2-5; 10 bases fit TRBD1. Germline CDR1 is SGHVS and CDR2 is FNYEAQ. There are 14 residues in the CDR3. The ends lost 1 base at V and 5 bases at J; junction bases unmatched: 1. The CDR3 sequence is CASSLGDRGETQYF. As DNA, the CDR3 is TGTGCCAGCAGCTTAGGGGACAGGGGCGAGACCCAGTACTTC.